By share of the sample, the clone carrying this T cell receptor (beta chain) is medium-sized. TCRdb reprocessed the 5' RACE reads with MiXCR, giving one entry per CDR3 protein. The sample records tens of thousands of distinct CDR3 sequences, roughly 27% being singletons. Tregs were sorted as CD4+CD25+CD127-/low cells. This CDR3 region has 13 residues. Trimming removed 0 bases from V and 2 bases from J, with 6 bases in between. Germline V gene data show CDR1 as SGHRS and CDR2 as YFSETQ. This receptor was obtained from a female donor with breast cancer. The V gene is TRBV5-1, the J gene TRBJ2-7; D gene unclear. Sequenced input: tumor-infiltrating Tregs sorted from the breast tumor. The CDR3 region has the DNA TGCGCCAGCAGCTTGGAGGTAGCCTACGAGCAGTACTTC. It specifies CASSLEVAYEQYF.